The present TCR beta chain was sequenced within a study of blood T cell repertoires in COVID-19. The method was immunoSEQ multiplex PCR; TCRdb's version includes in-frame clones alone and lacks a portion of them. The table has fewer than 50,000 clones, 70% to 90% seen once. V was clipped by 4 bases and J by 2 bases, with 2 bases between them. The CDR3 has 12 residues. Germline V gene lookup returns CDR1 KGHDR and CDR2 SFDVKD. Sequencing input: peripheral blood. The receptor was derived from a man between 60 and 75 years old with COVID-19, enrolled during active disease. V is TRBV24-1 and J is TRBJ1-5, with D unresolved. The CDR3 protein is CATSDGNQPQHF. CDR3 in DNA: TGTGCCACCAGTGACGGCAATCAGCCCCAGCATTTT.